Listed here are 18 T cell receptor beta chains from one sample, sequenced in a study of shared clonotypes between healthy human individuals. Libraries were prepared by immunoSEQ multiplex PCR; TCRdb keeps only in-frame clonotypes and omits some of them. This sample has about 2.3 million clones, with approximately 90% found just once. The sequencing sample was made of naive CD4+ T cells from PBMCs. The subset was: CD45RA+ positively selected. All receptors come from a man younger than 35 in good health. Some clones in this sample may be carry-over from other donors' samples.

This chain links TRBV15 with TRBJ2-7; D is unclear. The CDR3 sequence is 14 residues long. The V and J ends lost 4 bases and 2 bases respectively, with 12 bases between them. Looked up from germline, CDR1 is LNHNV and CDR2 is YYDKDF (reference sequence). The CDR3 is CATSKGPTPYEQYF. The CDR3 bases are TGTGCCACCAGCAAAGGGCCGACCCCCTACGAGCAGTACTTC.

CDR3: CASSRAGEETQYF. CDR3 coding DNA: TGTGCCAGCAGTAGAGCGGGGGAAGAGACCCAGTACTTC. J is TRBJ2-5 and V is TRBV2; 8 nucleotides line up with TRBD2. CDR3 size: 13 residues. The J segment lost 3 bases and the V segment lost 5 bases, leaving 2 bases of the junction unmatched. Germline lookup yields CDR1 SNHLY and CDR2 FYNNEI.

Comments on this clone: The junction differs from germline at one of its ends, possibly a read error. This chain uses TRBV5-1 with TRBJ2-2, with 14 nucleotides matching TRBD2. The germline gives CDR1 SGHRS, CDR2 YFSETQ. The CDR3 has 17 amino acids. CDR3 nucleotide sequence: TGTGCCAGCAGCCGGGGACTAGCGGGAGCGAACACCGGGGAGCTGTTTTTT. Protein sequence: CASSRGLAGANTGELFF.

In this sample, this clone turned up once. The chain links TRBV5-1 to TRBJ2-7; D uncertain. The CDR3 is made up of 15 amino acids. From germline, CDR1 is SGHRS and CDR2 YFSETQ. V shed 2 bases and J shed 0 bases, with 12 bases lying between them. CDR3 coding DNA: TGCGCCAGCAGCTTCGGACCCTCGAACTCCTACGAGCAGTACTTC. Translation gives CASSFGPSNSYEQYF. Full variable domain (rest looked up from reference TRBV5-1 and TRBJ2-7): KAGVTQTPRYLIKTRGQQVTLSCSPISGHRSVSWYQQTPGQGLQFLFEYFSETQRNKGNFPGRFSGRQFSNSRSEMNVSTLELGDSALYLCASSFGPSNSYEQYFGPGTRLTVT.

V is TRBV15 and J is TRBJ2-1; the match to TRBD2 covers 12 bases. This CDR3 region has 16 residues. Germline-derived CDR1 and CDR2 are LNHNV and YYDKDF (reference sequence). Trimming at V came to 1 base and at J to 4 bases, leaving 2 bases not matched to a gene. CDR3: CATSRGGTSGYNEQFF. The CDR3 nucleotides are TGTGCCACCAGCAGAGGGGGGACTAGCGGGTACAATGAGCAGTTCTTC. Variable domain in full (rest from reference TRBV15 and TRBJ2-1): DAMVIQNPRYQVTQFGKPVTLSCSQTLNHNVMYWYQQKSSQAPKLLFHYYDKDFNNEADTPDNFQSRRPNTSFCFLDIRSPGLGDTAMYLCATSRGGTSGYNEQFFGPGTRLTVL.

The chain uses TRBV7-9 and TRBJ2-4; 9 nucleotides match TRBD2. Germline trimming cut 7 bases from V and 0 bases from J; bases unmatched to any gene: 13. This CDR3 spans 18 amino acids. Looked up from germline, CDR1 is SEHNR and CDR2 is FQNEAQ (reference sequence). CDR3: CASTYGASGILAKNIQYF. Written as DNA, the CDR3 is TGTGCCAGCACCTATGGGGCTAGCGGGATCCTAGCCAAAAACATTCAGTACTTC.

The CDR3 sequence: CASSLSSGTGFYEQYF. CDR3 DNA: TGCGCCAGCAGTCTCAGTTCCGGGACAGGCTTCTACGAGCAGTACTTC. This rearrangement joins TRBV5-1 to TRBJ2-7, with 8 bases matching TRBD1. Germline lookup yields CDR1 SGHRS and CDR2 YFSETQ. V lost 5 bases to trimming and J lost 3 bases; unmatched junction nucleotides: 13. This CDR3 comprises 16 residues. The full variable domain, with the rest looked up from reference TRBV5-1 and TRBJ2-7, is KAGVTQTPRYLIKTRGQQVTLSCSPISGHRSVSWYQQTPGQGLQFLFEYFSETQRNKGNFPGRFSGRQFSNSRSEMNVSTLELGDSALYLCASSLSSGTGFYEQYFGPGTRLTVT.

The rearrangement links TRBV11-2 to TRBJ2-3; tentative D call: TRBD2 (5 bases). Germline V lookup: CDR1 SGHAT, CDR2 FQNNGV. This CDR3 spans 12 amino acids. V lost 5 bases and J lost 6, with 9 bases in between. The CDR3 sequence is CASSVSEDTQYF. CDR3 in DNA: TGTGCCAGCAGCGTTAGCGAGGATACGCAGTATTTT.

V gene TRBV5-1 combines with J gene TRBJ2-7; D is possibly TRBD2 (6 bases). The CDR3 has 15 amino acids. Germline lookup yields CDR1 SGHRS and CDR2 YFSETQ. V dropped 0 bases and J dropped 2 bases, with 12 bases sitting between them. DNA for the CDR3: TGCGCCAGCAGCTTGGGGCCCCCGGGAGCCTACGAGCAGTACTTC. This gives the protein CASSLGPPGAYEQYF. The complete variable domain, with remaining parts taken from reference TRBV5-1 and TRBJ2-7, reads KAGVTQTPRYLIKTRGQQVTLSCSPISGHRSVSWYQQTPGQGLQFLFEYFSETQRNKGNFPGRFSGRQFSNSRSEMNVSTLELGDSALYLCASSLGPPGAYEQYFGPGTRLTVT.

The chain couples TRBV10-1 to TRBJ2-6; 8 nucleotides align to TRBD2. The CDR3 loop spans 16 amino acids. Trimming at V came to 7 bases and at J to 0 bases, leaving 5 bases not matched to a gene. Per the germline V gene, CDR1 is WNHNN and CDR2 is SYGVQD (reference sequence). CDR3 loop: CASISSGSSGANVLTF. The CDR3 DNA reads TGCGCCAGCATTTCCAGCGGGAGCTCTGGGGCCAACGTCCTGACTTTC.

J is TRBJ2-6 and V is TRBV5-4; D may be TRBD2 (7 bases). In germline, CDR1 is SGHNT, CDR2 YYREEE (reference sequence). CDR3 size: 17 residues. With 2 bases removed from V and 0 bases from J, the gap between germline ends came to 12 bases. The CDR3, as DNA: TGTGCCAGCAGCTTCGGGGGGCAGAGCTCTGGGGCCAACGTCCTGACTTTC. Protein product: CASSFGGQSSGANVLTF.

The rearrangement links TRBV7-9 to TRBJ1-1; D may be TRBD1 (5 bases). Trimming took off 5 bases at V and 6 bases at J, with 16 bases between the two ends. This CDR3 comprises 14 residues. Germline lookup yields CDR1 SEHNR and CDR2 FQNEAQ (reference sequence). The CDR3 DNA sequence: TGTGCCAGCAGCCCCCCCTCGGGGGGGGCTGAAGCTTTCTTT. Translating gives CASSPPSGGAEAFF.

This clone was observed once. V gene TRBV5-1 combines with J gene TRBJ1-1, with D perhaps matching TRBD1 (5 bases). The CDR3 loop spans 14 amino acids. V lost 4 bases and J 5 bases, leaving 15 bases between the germline ends. Germline loops: CDR1 SGHRS, CDR2 YFSETQ. The CDR3 here is CASSPSGIKTEAFF. CDR3 coding DNA: TGCGCCAGCAGCCCCTCAGGGATTAAGACTGAAGCTTTCTTT. The variable domain in full, completed from reference TRBV5-1 and TRBJ1-1, reads KAGVTQTPRYLIKTRGQQVTLSCSPISGHRSVSWYQQTPGQGLQFLFEYFSETQRNKGNFPGRFSGRQFSNSRSEMNVSTLELGDSALYLCASSPSGIKTEAFFGQGTRLTVV.

This chain uses TRBV30 with TRBJ1-5, with D possibly TRBD1 on 5 matching bases. Deletions cut 6 bases from V and 7 bases from J, with 13 bases between. Germline CDR1 reads GTSNPN; CDR2 reads SVGIG (reference sequence). The CDR3 sequence is 12 residues long. CDR3 sequence reads: CACNIGGQPQHF. CDR3 DNA: TGTGCCTGTAATATTGGGGGACAGCCCCAGCATTTT.

This clone was seen more than once but under ten times. J is TRBJ2-2 and V is TRBV30; no definite D call. Trimming shortened V by 8 bases and J by 1 base, and 11 bases separated the two germline ends. The V gene's germline CDR1 is GTSNPN and CDR2 SVGIG (reference sequence). This CDR3 is 13 amino acids long. The CDR3 DNA sequence: TGTGCCGGTGGGGATCGGAACACCGGGGAGCTGTTTTTT. Protein: CAGGDRNTGELFF.

This CDR3 reads CASSLQIGGLPTGELFF. Here the CDR3 DNA reads TGTGCCAGCAGCTTACAAATAGGCGGATTACCCACCGGGGAGCTGTTTTTT. The chain recombines TRBV7-6 with TRBJ2-2; D unclear. The V end was cut by 2 bases, the J end by 4 bases, with 17 bases between. CDR1 SGHVS and CDR2 FNYEAQ come from the germline V gene. This CDR3 comprises 17 residues.

This chain connects TRBV5-8 to TRBJ1-5; maybe TRBD1 (6 bases). CDR3 size: 14 residues. Germline lookup yields CDR1 SGHTS and CDR2 YDEGEE. The ends were cut back, 4 bases at V and 1 base at J, with 9 bases in the middle. Here the CDR3 DNA reads TGTGCCAGCAGCGAGGGGGTCAGCAATCAGCCCCAGCATTTT. Translation gives CASSEGVSNQPQHF.

The genes are TRBV7-2 and TRBJ1-5; 12 nucleotides align to TRBD1. V lost 2 bases to trimming and J lost 5 bases; unmatched junction nucleotides: 4. The CDR3 is made up of 16 amino acids. Germline CDR1 is SGHTA and CDR2 is FQGNSA. The CDR3 here is CASSLSGTGGYQPQHF. As DNA, the CDR3 is TGTGCCAGCAGCTTATCCGGGACAGGGGGCTATCAGCCCCAGCATTTT.